This T cell receptor beta chain was identified in a study of regulatory T cells in long-lasting Graves disease. Points from the study as a whole: Newly diagnosed Graves' patients had higher TCR diversity than persistent ones. Persistent cases favored TRBV28, TRBJ1-2 and TRBJ2-5.

This clonotype appeared many times. The antigen remains unidentified. CDR1 is SNHLY, CDR2 FYNNEI, per germline. V was clipped by 7 bases and J by 5 bases, with 14 bases between them. The CDR3 loop spans 13 amino acids. The sample's time point: newly diagnosed GD, antithyroid drugs for less than 3 months. Extracted PBMC RNA gave rise to the TCR library. Arm-PCR of CDR3 regions and iRepertoire HTBI primers were used to build TCR beta libraries. TCRdb fed the multiplex PCR reads into MiXCR, producing one record per CDR3 protein. This sample has approximately 400,000 distinct CDR3 sequences, with roughly a sixth found just once.

The sample here was peripheral blood mononuclear cells (PBMCs), taken at new diagnosis, from a patient treated with antithyroid drugs. The receptor was derived from a female donor with Graves disease. This chain uses TRBV2 with TRBJ1-1, with no clear D. The CDR3 DNA reads TGTGCCAGCAAGTTGTTCGTACGTACTGAAGCTTTCTTT. Translating it yields CASKLFVRTEAFF. The complete variable domain, with remaining parts taken from reference TRBV2 and TRBJ1-1, reads EPEVTQTPSHQVTQMGQEVILRCVPISNHLYFYWYRQILGQKVEFLVSFYNNEISEKSEIFDDQFSVERPDGSNFTLKIRSTKLEDSAMYFCASKLFVRTEAFFGQGTRLTVV.